This TCR beta chain was captured by sequencing in a study of blood T cell repertoires in COVID-19. The overall study: The United States, Italy and Spain provided the acute and convalescent COVID-19 samples. The analysed material was cDNA or gDNA that came from T cells, B-cell-depleted T cells, or PBMCs.

Per the original methods: Amplification from reference gene primers served as the basis for estimated nucleated cell counts. Produced via immunoSEQ multiplex PCR; TCRdb's table is partial and in-frame only. V, J and clone size were drawn from that table, and D and trimming were deduced from the DNA. The data show 200,000 or so clones, 88% seen once. CDR1 and CDR2 from the germline V gene are LNHDA and SQIVND (reference sequence). V gave up 5 bases and J gave up 8 bases; unmatched junction bases: 5. The CDR3 contains 14 residues. Input material: peripheral blood. The sequence was obtained from a woman aged 60-70 years with acute or convalescent COVID-19. V gene TRBV19 combines with J gene TRBJ1-4; 10 positions match TRBD1. As DNA, the CDR3 is TGTGCCAGTAGTTGGGACAGGGGTCGGGAAAAACTGTTTTTT. Protein: CASSWDRGREKLFF.